This TCR beta chain was documented in a study of OX40 agonist ivuxolimab in advanced cancers. Sequenced by immunoSEQ multiplex PCR; TCRdb stores in-frame clones only, minus some. Among 63,000 or so clones listed, 80% to 90% were seen once. The CDR3 runs to 14 residues. The germline V gene has CDR1 SEHNR and CDR2 FQNEAQ (reference sequence). The V end was cut by 3 bases, the J end by 2 bases, with 9 bases between. The source is an adult with an advanced solid tumor such as melanoma, head and neck, liver or kidney cancer. Material: CD4+ or CD8+ T cells sorted from blood, obtained in a trial of the OX40 agonist ivuxolimab. The chain carries TRBV7-9 and TRBJ2-3; D may match TRBD1 or TRBD2 (5 bases each). The CDR3 DNA sequence: TGTGCCAGCAGCTTTGAGGGGTCCACAGATACGCAGTATTTT. Protein product: CASSFEGSTDTQYF.